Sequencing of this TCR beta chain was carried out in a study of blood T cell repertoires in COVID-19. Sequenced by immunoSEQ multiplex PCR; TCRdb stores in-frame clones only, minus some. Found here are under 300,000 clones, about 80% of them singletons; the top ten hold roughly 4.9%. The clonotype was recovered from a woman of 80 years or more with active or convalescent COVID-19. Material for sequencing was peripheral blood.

This CDR3 is CASSLWNGTDSGNTIYF. As DNA, the CDR3 is TGTGCCAGCAGCCTCTGGAACGGGACAGACTCTGGAAACACCATATATTTT. This rearrangement joins TRBV21-1 to TRBJ1-3; the D call in the table, TRBD1, was not verified against the DNA. TRBV21-1 is annotated as a pseudogene. The CDR3 runs to 17 residues.